These 30 T cell receptor beta chains were sequenced from one sample in a study of control samples from healthy donors and cancer patients. Produced via immunoSEQ multiplex PCR; TCRdb's table is partial and in-frame only. The sample consists of 45,000 to 55,000 clones, about 95% of them appearing once. Material: blood. The receptors were gathered from a man aged 30-40 years in good health.

The chain uses TRBV2 and TRBJ1-2; D is perhaps TRBD1 (5 bases). The CDR3 is made up of 12 amino acids. Trimming pared 3 bases from V and 5 bases from J, leaving 7 bases between. CDR1 SNHLY and CDR2 FYNNEI come from the germline V gene. CDR3 sequence reads: CASSDRVYGYTF. The DNA of the CDR3 is TGTGCCAGCAGTGACAGGGTTTATGGCTACACCTTC.

CDR3 protein: CASSEGGLNQPQHF. The CDR3 nucleotides read TGTGCCAGCAGTGAGGGAGGGCTTAATCAGCCCCAGCATTTT. V usage is TRBV2 and J usage is TRBJ1-5, with D unclear. The germline V gene has CDR1 SNHLY and CDR2 FYNNEI. The CDR3 totals 14 residues. V dropped 3 bases and J dropped 4 bases, with 10 bases sitting between them.

The gene calls are TRBV9 and TRBJ1-4; 7 bases line up with TRBD1. The CDR3 loop spans 18 amino acids. J was trimmed by 6 bases and V by 0 bases; bases with no gene match: 14. Per the germline V gene, CDR1 is SGDLS and CDR2 is YYNGEE. CDR3 residues: CASSVGGRGRAGDEKLFF. CDR3 sequence (DNA): TGTGCCAGCAGCGTAGGGGGAAGGGGGCGCGCCGGGGATGAAAAACTGTTTTTT.

This chain links TRBV19 with TRBJ1-5; the match to TRBD1 covers 9 bases. The CDR3 is 14 residues long. Germline assignment: CDR1 LNHDA and CDR2 SQIVND (reference sequence). V trimming: 5 bases; J trimming: 7 bases; junction bases outside the gene matches: 6. This CDR3 reads CASSGDREAQPQHF. The CDR3 region has the DNA TGTGCCAGTAGTGGGGACAGGGAGGCCCAGCCCCAGCATTTT.

The chain uses TRBV30 and TRBJ2-3; D remains unclear. The V gene's germline CDR1 is GTSNPN and CDR2 SVGIG (reference sequence). The CDR3 consists of 14 residues. V gave up 2 bases and J gave up 6 bases, with 15 bases separating them. In nucleotides, the CDR3 is TGTGCCTGGAGTAGAGGAGTTATCCGGGATACGCAGTATTTT. Translation: CAWSRGVIRDTQYF.

The chain has TRBV11-1 and TRBJ2-4; D ambiguous. The CDR3 runs to 12 residues. Germline CDR1 is SGHAT and CDR2 is FQDESV (reference sequence). Between the trimmed V and J ends, which lost 5 bases and 7 bases, there was a span of 9 bases. As DNA, the CDR3 is TGTGCCAGCAGCCCGGCCACGAACATTCAGTACTTC. Amino acids: CASSPATNIQYF.

V is TRBV5-5 and J is TRBJ2-7; 7 positions agree with TRBD1. The CDR3 spans 13 residues. Looked up from germline, CDR1 is SGHKS and CDR2 is YYEKEE (reference sequence). V dropped 4 bases and J dropped 2; count of bases not matched to a gene: 3. The CDR3 here is CASSLDRAYEQYF. CDR3 in DNA: TGTGCCAGCAGCCTCGACAGGGCCTACGAGCAGTACTTC.

The rearrangement links TRBV4-1 to TRBJ1-2; no firm D call. The CDR3 is 13 residues long. Germline V CDR1 and CDR2: MGHRA, YSYEKL. The ends were cut back, 0 bases at V and 2 bases at J, with 4 bases in the middle. Here the CDR3 DNA reads TGCGCCAGCAGCCAAGACGGGAACTATGGCTACACCTTC. Amino acid sequence: CASSQDGNYGYTF.

This clone was recorded only once. This chain uses TRBV4-1 with TRBJ2-1; 9 bases agree with TRBD2. V was pared by 2 bases and J by 9 bases, with 5 bases of the junction left unmatched. The CDR3 is 14 residues long. Looked up from germline, CDR1 is MGHRA and CDR2 is YSYEKL. CDR3 bases: TGCGCCAGCAGCCAACCGCGGGAGGGGACTGAGCAGTTCTTC. Its protein is CASSQPREGTEQFF.

The chain is built from TRBV30 and TRBJ2-7, with TRBD2 as a possible D gene (6 bases). The V end was cut by 8 bases, the J end by 5 bases, with 19 bases between. From germline, CDR1 is GTSNPN and CDR2 SVGIG (reference sequence). This CDR3 is built from 13 residues. The CDR3 sequence is CAGTHRGRDEQYF. CDR3 in DNA: TGTGCCGGGACTCACCGGGGCCGGGACGAGCAGTACTTC.

The chain combines TRBV29-1 with TRBJ2-5; tentative D call: TRBD2 (5 bases). Trimming shortened V by 3 bases and J by 3 bases, and 14 bases separated the two germline ends. The V gene's germline CDR1 is SQVTM and CDR2 ANQGSEA. The length of the CDR3 is 14 residues. CDR3 amino acids: CSVDAPGREETQYF. In DNA, the CDR3 is TGCAGCGTTGATGCGCCTGGGCGGGAAGAGACCCAGTACTTC.

The rearrangement links TRBV5-5 to TRBJ2-1; no definite D call. The CDR3 is made up of 15 amino acids. Germline V gene data show CDR1 as SGHKS and CDR2 as YYEKEE (reference sequence). Trimming removed 0 bases at V and 4 bases at J, with 11 bases between. The CDR3 DNA sequence: TGTGCCAGCAGCTTGGGAGAAAGTGGGTACAATGAGCAGTTCTTC. This codes for CASSLGESGYNEQFF.

The chain is built from TRBV6-5 and TRBJ1-2, with 9 bases lining up with TRBD1. The germline gives CDR1 MNHEY, CDR2 SVGAGI. This CDR3 is built from 15 residues. The trim removed 2 bases at V and 3 bases at J, leaving 4 bases unmatched. CDR3 nucleotides: TGTGCCAGCAGTTACAACGGACAGGGGTACTATGGCTACACCTTC. Translated: CASSYNGQGYYGYTF.

The chain carries TRBV5-1 and TRBJ1-1; 8 nucleotides align to TRBD1. CDR3 length: 15 residues. Trimming removed 0 bases from V and 3 bases from J; junction bases left unmatched: 4. Germline lookup yields CDR1 SGHRS and CDR2 YFSETQ. CDR3 coding DNA: TGCGCCAGCAGCTTGGGACAGGGGTGGTACACTGAAGCTTTCTTT. Translation gives CASSLGQGWYTEAFF.

In its sample, this clone was seen once. This chain's CDR3 is CASSAGDGELFF. DNA of the CDR3: TGCGCCAGCTCCGCGGGAGACGGGGAGCTGTTTTTT. The chain combines TRBV5-1 with TRBJ2-2; 7 positions agree with TRBD2. The V segment lost 7 bases and the J segment 7 bases; nucleotides outside the gene matches: 4. The CDR3 is 12 amino acids. CDR1 is SGHRS and CDR2 is YFSETQ in the germline V gene.

This clone was seen only a few times. The chain joins TRBV6-5 to TRBJ1-3, with D unclear. The CDR3 runs to 14 residues. The V gene lost 5 bases and the J gene lost 0 bases, with 8 bases spanning the gap. Germline V gene sequence: CDR1 MNHEY, CDR2 SVGAGI. The CDR3 coding sequence is TGTGCCAGCAGTAACGGAGTCTCTGGAAACACCATATATTTT. Protein sequence: CASSNGVSGNTIYF.

The V call is TRBV28, the J call TRBJ2-1, with 7 bases fitting TRBD2. With V trimmed by 6 bases and J by 12 bases, 14 bases remained unmatched. The V gene's germline CDR1 is MDHEN and CDR2 SYDVKM. This CDR3 is 14 amino acids long. CDR3 residues: CASSLGGFARSQFF. In nucleotides, the CDR3 is TGTGCCAGCAGCTTGGGGGGGTTTGCAAGGTCGCAGTTCTTC.

This chain uses TRBV5-4 with TRBJ2-7; no clear D. From germline, CDR1 is SGHNT and CDR2 YYREEE (reference sequence). Deletions cut 0 bases from V and 6 bases from J, with 16 bases between. The CDR3 contains 15 residues. Here the CDR3 DNA reads TGTGCCAGCAGCTTGGCTTTCACTTTGGATTCCGAGCAGTACTTC. Encoded protein: CASSLAFTLDSEQYF.

This rearrangement joins TRBV9 to TRBJ2-5; TRBD2 is a possible D gene (6 bases). Trimming removed 5 bases from V and 5 bases from J, with 19 bases in between. The CDR3 consists of 15 residues. Per the germline V gene, CDR1 is SGDLS and CDR2 is YYNGEE. The CDR3 DNA sequence: TGTGCCAGCAGTGGCGGGGCGGCACAGTGGGAGACCCAGTACTTC. Residues: CASSGGAAQWETQYF.

The rearrangement uses TRBV5-1 and TRBJ2-1; D uncertain. Deletions cut 0 bases from V and 7 bases from J, with 8 bases between. The CDR3 has 13 residues. Germline CDR1 is SGHRS and CDR2 is YFSETQ. CDR3 nucleotides: TGCGCCAGCAGCTTGGTGGCAGTTAATGAGCAGTTCTTC. Its protein product is CASSLVAVNEQFF.

Concerning this clone itself: One end of the junction is discordant with germline, which a read error may explain. Other nucleotide sequences from this sample produce the same CDR3. This sequence joins TRBV5-1 and TRBJ2-2, with 8 bases aligning to TRBD2. The CDR3 has 15 residues. Germline CDR1 and CDR2: SGHRS and YFSETQ. DNA for the CDR3: TGCGCTAGCAGCTTGCGCGGGGGGAATGCCGGGGAGCTGTTTTTT. Translated: CASSLRGGNAGELFF.

The chain links TRBV6-5 to TRBJ1-1, with a possible D match to TRBD1 (5 bases). The V end was cut by 9 bases, the J end by 4 bases, with 12 bases between. CDR1 MNHEY and CDR2 SVGAGI come from the germline V gene. This CDR3 region has 12 residues. CDR3 sequence: CASSGIGTEAFF. CDR3 in DNA: TGTGCCAGTTCAGGGATAGGCACTGAAGCTTTCTTT.

The chain's CDR3 is CASSLEARGPETQYF. The CDR3 bases are TGCGCCAGCAGCTTGGAGGCCAGGGGGCCGGAGACCCAGTACTTC. The V call is TRBV5-1, the J call TRBJ2-5; 8 bases fit TRBD1. Trimming at V came to 0 bases and at J to 5 bases, leaving 6 bases not matched to a gene. The germline gives CDR1 SGHRS, CDR2 YFSETQ. The CDR3 is made up of 15 amino acids.

This chain uses TRBV5-5 with TRBJ1-5; D may be TRBD1 (5 bases). The V gene lost 3 bases and the J gene lost 6 bases, with 13 bases spanning the gap. The CDR3 totals 14 residues. Germline assignment: CDR1 SGHKS and CDR2 YYEKEE (reference sequence). CDR3 protein: CASSWWGGGQPQHF. The CDR3 DNA is TGTGCCAGCAGCTGGTGGGGCGGGGGTCAGCCCCAGCATTTT.

The chain uses TRBV5-4 and TRBJ2-7; a weak D match, TRBD2 (5 bases). This CDR3 contains 15 residues. Looked up from germline, CDR1 is SGHNT and CDR2 is YYREEE (reference sequence). V was cut by 1 base and J by 0 bases, with 11 bases left in between. The CDR3 reads CASSLLGGLSYEQYF. The DNA for the CDR3 is TGTGCCAGCAGCTTGCTTGGAGGCCTCTCCTACGAGCAGTACTTC. Supplemented by reference TRBV5-4 and TRBJ2-7, the full variable domain reads ETGVTQSPTHLIKTRGQQVTLRCSSQSGHNTVSWYQQALGQGPQFIFQYYREEENGRGNFPPRFSGLQFPNYSSELNVNALELDDSALYLCASSLLGGLSYEQYFGPGTRLTVT.

The chain combines TRBV7-6 with TRBJ1-6; TRBD1 matches at 9 bases. Germline V gene data show CDR1 as SGHVS and CDR2 as FNYEAQ. This CDR3 is built from 19 residues. Trimming at V came to 1 base and at J to 6 bases, leaving 13 bases not matched to a gene. For the CDR3, the DNA is TGTGCCAGCAGCTTAGGGGACAGGGAAGGGGTCATCGGTAATTCACCCCTCCACTTT. It codes for CASSLGDREGVIGNSPLHF.

The chain couples TRBV28 to TRBJ1-1, with D unresolved. The CDR3 loop spans 14 amino acids. V dropped 3 bases and J dropped 2 bases, with 10 bases sitting between them. The germline V gene has CDR1 MDHEN and CDR2 SYDVKM. The CDR3 coding sequence is TGTGCCAGCAGTTTCATCAGGCCAAACACTGAAGCTTTCTTT. As protein: CASSFIRPNTEAFF.

The V call is TRBV12-3 or TRBV12-4, the J call TRBJ2-1; D unresolved. The CDR3 sequence is 13 residues long. V was clipped by 8 bases and J by 4 bases, with 12 bases between them. This CDR3 is CASARALYNEQFF. CDR3 DNA: TGTGCCAGCGCTCGCGCCCTATACAATGAGCAGTTCTTC.

The chain couples TRBV5-1 to TRBJ2-2; D remains ambiguous. Germline CDR1 and CDR2: SGHRS and YFSETQ. V lost 0 bases and J lost 0, with 9 bases in between. This CDR3 region has 16 residues. The CDR3 sequence: CASSLAPVPNTGELFF. The CDR3 DNA reads as TGCGCCAGCAGCTTGGCGCCGGTACCGAACACCGGGGAGCTGTTTTTT.

V and J are TRBV18 and TRBJ2-2; 8 bases agree with TRBD1. V trimming: 4 bases; J trimming: 6 bases; junction bases outside the gene matches: 7. The CDR3 length is 15 residues. CDR1 and CDR2 (germline): KGHSH, LQKENI. In nucleotides, the CDR3 is TGTGCCAGCTCACATGGACAGGGTCGGGCCGGGGAGCTGTTTTTT. Translating it yields CASSHGQGRAGELFF.